The source of this TCR beta chain is a study of shared clonotypes between healthy human individuals. Study background: CD4 naive and CD4 memory each took three plates per donor, while CD8 naive took two and CD8 memory one.

Method: immunoSEQ multiplex PCR; TCRdb's copy keeps in-frame clones and lacks some. The table records 190,000 or so clones, approximately 61% of them present only once. J lost 0 bases, V lost 4 bases, and 13 bases had no gene match. The CDR3 is 19 residues long. CDR1 and CDR2 from the germline V gene are MNHEY and SMNVEV (reference sequence). The specimen sequenced was memory CD4+ T cells sorted from blood. Subset defined: CD45RA-negative fraction. The rearrangement links TRBV27 to TRBJ2-1, with 9 bases identical to TRBD1. This TCR came from a man between 25 and 39 years old in good health. The CDR3 is CASSSPGQGLIGSYNEQFF. The CDR3 nucleotides read TGTGCCAGCAGTTCGCCGGGACAGGGTCTCATCGGCTCCTACAATGAGCAGTTCTTC.